One and the same sample provided the 22 T cell receptor beta chains below, sequenced in a study of blood T cell repertoires in COVID-19. The data were produced by immunoSEQ multiplex PCR, yet TCRdb's version contains in-frame clones alone and is incomplete. The sample holds 200,000 or so clones; about four fifths are singletons and the top ten take 10% to 15%. The sample comprised peripheral blood. The receptors shown here come from an elderly woman with COVID-19, enrolled during active disease.

CDR3 amino acids: CASSPGGLMNGYTF. In DNA form, the CDR3 reads TGTGCCAGCAGCCCCGGCGGACTCATGAATGGCTACACCTTC. This sequence joins TRBV7-8 and TRBJ1-2, with unresolved D. V lost 5 bases and J lost 6, with 16 bases in between. The CDR3 consists of 14 residues. Germline lookup yields CDR1 SGHVS and CDR2 FQNEAQ. The full variable domain, its missing parts supplied by reference TRBV7-8 and TRBJ1-2, is GAGVSQSPRYKVAKRGQDVALRCDPISGHVSLFWYQQALGQGPEFLTYFQNEAQLDKSGLPSDRFFAERPEGSVSTLKIQRTQQEDSAVYLCASSPGGLMNGYTFGSGTRLTVV.

V gene TRBV28 combines with J gene TRBJ2-7; 13 bases align to TRBD2. The germline gives CDR1 MDHEN, CDR2 SYDVKM. This CDR3 is 16 amino acids long. The V and J ends lost 6 bases and 6 bases, in that order; junction bases with no gene match: 11. CDR3 region: CASRGGLAGAGSEQYF. The CDR3, as DNA: TGTGCCAGCAGAGGTGGACTAGCGGGAGCTGGGAGCGAGCAGTACTTC.

In its sample, this clone was seen once. The CDR3 is CATTLFQRETDTQYF. Here the CDR3 DNA reads TGTGCCACCACTCTGTTCCAGCGGGAAACAGATACGCAGTATTTT. The chain links TRBV10-3 to TRBJ2-3, with 7 bases that match TRBD2. The germline gives CDR1 ENHRY, CDR2 SYGVKD. J gave up 3 bases and V 10 bases, and 13 bases lay outside the gene matches. The CDR3 runs to 15 residues.

The V gene is TRBV5-6, the J gene TRBJ1-1; 11 bases line up with TRBD1. Germline assignment: CDR1 SGHDT and CDR2 YYEEEE. The CDR3 has 14 residues. Trimming cost V 4 bases and J 6 bases; bases outside gene matches: 5. The CDR3 is CASSGRDRGAEAFF. The CDR3 region has the DNA TGTGCCAGCAGCGGCCGGGACAGGGGGGCTGAAGCTTTCTTT.

This chain joins TRBV12-1 and TRBJ1-6; the table's D call of TRBD1 was not tested on the DNA. TRBV12-1 is a recognized pseudogene. The CDR3 spans 21 residues. CDR3 bases: TGTGCCAGCAGCTTTACCCACACCGGGACAGGGGCTCCTTTTTATAATTCACCCCTCCACTTT. Its translation: CASSFTHTGTGAPFYNSPLHF.

This sequence joins TRBV15 and TRBJ2-4, with 9 nucleotides matching TRBD1. This CDR3 region has 15 residues. Trimming cost V 0 bases and J 10 bases; bases outside gene matches: 7. CDR1 LNHNV and CDR2 YYDKDF come from the germline V gene (reference sequence). The CDR3 region has the DNA TGTGCCACCAGCAGAGAGTGGGGACAGGGAATGATTCAGTACTTC. Its translation: CATSREWGQGMIQYF.

The genes are TRBV4-2 and TRBJ1-6, with a weak D call TRBD1 (5 bases). In germline, CDR1 is LGHNA, CDR2 YNFKEQ. Deletions cut 2 bases from V and 0 bases from J, with 14 bases between. This CDR3 has 18 residues. CDR3 region: CASSQPPTGGSYNSPLHF. The CDR3 DNA reads as TGTGCCAGCAGCCAACCCCCCACGGGGGGCTCCTATAATTCACCCCTCCACTTT.

The chain couples TRBV9 to TRBJ2-2, with 10 bases aligning to TRBD2. V lost 3 bases and J lost 4; bases outside the gene matches: 9. The CDR3 length is 17 residues. Germline CDR1 SGDLS, CDR2 YYNGEE. As DNA, the CDR3 is TGTGCCAGCAGCGCGCCCCTAGCGGGAGTCGCCACCGGGGAGCTGTTTTTT. It codes for CASSAPLAGVATGELFF.

V is TRBV19 and J is TRBJ1-5, with a tentative D call TRBD1 (6 bases). The CDR3 covers 14 residues. Germline V lookup: CDR1 LNHDA, CDR2 SQIVND (reference sequence). With 4 bases removed from V and 6 bases from J, the gap between germline ends came to 13 bases. In nucleotides, the CDR3 is TGTGCCAGTAGTAGAAACAGGGATAGTCAGCCCCAGCATTTT. Translating it yields CASSRNRDSQPQHF.

This clone was counted between two and nine times. This chain joins TRBV5-1 and TRBJ1-1, with 11 bases fitting TRBD1. The V gene's germline CDR1 is SGHRS and CDR2 YFSETQ. The CDR3 covers 16 residues. The V and J ends lost 4 bases and 6 bases, in that order; junction bases with no gene match: 11. The CDR3 DNA is TGCGCCAGCAGCGCCGCCGGGACAGGGGGGAGAGCTGAAGCTTTCTTT. It codes for CASSAAGTGGRAEAFF.

The chain joins TRBV11-2 to TRBJ2-1; 11 bases fit TRBD2. The CDR3 loop spans 16 amino acids. CDR1 SGHAT and CDR2 FQNNGV come from the germline V gene. The junction had 6 bases not matched to a gene; V was cut back by 6 bases and J by 2 bases. The CDR3 DNA sequence: TGTGCCAGCAGTATAACTAGCGGGGGAGCCTACAATGAGCAGTTCTTC. Translating gives CASSITSGGAYNEQFF. The variable domain in full, with the rest retrieved from reference TRBV11-2 and TRBJ2-1, is EAGVAQSPRYKIIEKRQSVAFWCNPISGHATLYWYQQILGQGPKLLIQFQNNGVVDDSQLPKDRFSAERLKGVDSTLKIQPAKLEDSAVYLCASSITSGGAYNEQFFGPGTRLTVL.

The CDR3 region has the DNA TGTGCCATCAGAAGCGGGGGCGGCACAGATACGCAGTATTTT. This codes for CAIRSGGGTDTQYF. The rearrangement links TRBV10-3 to TRBJ2-3; TRBD2 agrees at 8 bases. Losses at the gene ends were 6 bases for V and 1 base for J; bases not matched to a gene: 3. The CDR3 covers 14 residues. Germline V lookup: CDR1 ENHRY, CDR2 SYGVKD.

This clone was seen only a few times. The CDR3 here is CASSSGSSDTQYF. Here the CDR3 DNA reads TGCGCCAGCAGCTCAGGGTCCTCAGATACGCAGTATTTT. The rearrangement uses TRBV5-1 and TRBJ2-3; TRBD1 might be the D (5 bases). Germline-derived CDR1 and CDR2 are SGHRS and YFSETQ. The CDR3 covers 13 residues. Trimming removed 3 bases at V and 4 bases at J, with 9 bases between. Full variable domain (remainder filled in from reference TRBV5-1 and TRBJ2-3): KAGVTQTPRYLIKTRGQQVTLSCSPISGHRSVSWYQQTPGQGLQFLFEYFSETQRNKGNFPGRFSGRQFSNSRSEMNVSTLELGDSALYLCASSSGSSDTQYFGPGTRLTVL.

The J gene is TRBJ1-2, the V gene TRBV28; perhaps TRBD1 as D (5 bases). This CDR3 comprises 13 residues. Per germline, CDR1 MDHEN and CDR2 SYDVKM. The V gene lost 4 bases and the J gene lost 1 base, with 7 bases spanning the gap. Here the CDR3 reads CASSSGFNYGYTF. CDR3 DNA sequence: TGTGCCAGCAGTTCAGGGTTTAACTATGGCTACACCTTC.

This clone was seen more than once but under ten times. The chain has TRBV6-5 and TRBJ2-1; 9 bases fit TRBD1. With 0 bases clipped from V and 2 bases from J, the junction kept 2 bases outside the gene matches. This CDR3 is built from 16 residues. The V gene's germline CDR1 is MNHEY and CDR2 SVGAGI. The DNA for the CDR3 is TGTGCCAGCAGTTACTCGAACAGGGGGCCCTACAATGAGCAGTTCTTC. It encodes CASSYSNRGPYNEQFF.

The V and J genes are TRBV2 and TRBJ1-2, with TRBD1 matching 7 bases. In germline, CDR1 is SNHLY, CDR2 FYNNEI. The CDR3 spans 12 residues. V shed 8 bases and J 7 bases; nucleotides not matched to a gene: 7. This chain's CDR3 is CASQGVGGGYTF. The CDR3 bases are TGTGCCAGCCAGGGGGTCGGAGGTGGCTACACCTTC.

The rearrangement uses TRBV12-3 or TRBV12-4 and TRBJ1-1; TRBD1 aligns across 7 bases. The CDR3 is 13 amino acids. With V trimmed by 6 bases and J by 3 bases, 4 bases remained unmatched. CDR3 nucleotides: TGTGCCAGCAGGAGAACAGGGGACACTGAAGCTTTCTTT. It specifies CASRRTGDTEAFF.

The chain uses TRBV2 and TRBJ2-1, with 8 bases that match TRBD1. The CDR3 sequence is 13 residues long. Unmatched junction bases numbered 6, after V lost 5 bases and J lost 9 bases. The germline V gene has CDR1 SNHLY and CDR2 FYNNEI. CDR3 DNA: TGTGCCAGCAGTTTAGACAGGGGAAGTGAGCAGTTCTTC. Translating gives CASSLDRGSEQFF.

V is TRBV18 and J is TRBJ1-2, with D possibly being TRBD1 (6 bases). This CDR3 is built from 13 residues. Germline values: CDR1 KGHSH, CDR2 LQKENI. V was pared by 2 bases and J by 8 bases, with 12 bases between. The CDR3 protein is CASSPESGAGYTF. In DNA, the CDR3 is TGTGCCAGCTCACCAGAATCAGGGGCCGGCTACACCTTC.

This clone was seen once. This sequence joins TRBV19 and TRBJ2-6, with D possibly TRBD1 on 6 matching bases. CDR3 length: 13 amino acids. Germline V gene sequence: CDR1 LNHDA, CDR2 SQIVND (reference sequence). Deletions cut 5 bases from V and 8 bases from J, with 10 bases between. This CDR3 reads CASSPTGTNVLTF. CDR3 nucleotide sequence: TGTGCCAGTAGTCCCACAGGGACCAACGTCCTGACTTTC.

V usage is TRBV24-1 and J usage is TRBJ2-3, with 7 bases matching TRBD1. Germline CDR1 is KGHDR and CDR2 is SFDVKD. Trimming cost V 5 bases and J 6 bases; bases outside gene matches: 7. The CDR3 has 14 amino acids. The CDR3 is CATSGTTGEDTQYF. In DNA form, the CDR3 reads TGTGCCACCAGTGGGACAACAGGGGAGGATACGCAGTATTTT.

The V gene is TRBV28, the J gene TRBJ2-7, with D possibly matching TRBD2 (6 bases). With 4 bases removed from V and 5 bases from J, the gap between germline ends came to 12 bases. The CDR3 consists of 13 residues. Germline V lookup: CDR1 MDHEN, CDR2 SYDVKM. The CDR3 DNA follows: TGTGCCAGCAGTTACGTTGGGGGGAACGAGCAGTACTTC. It encodes CASSYVGGNEQYF.